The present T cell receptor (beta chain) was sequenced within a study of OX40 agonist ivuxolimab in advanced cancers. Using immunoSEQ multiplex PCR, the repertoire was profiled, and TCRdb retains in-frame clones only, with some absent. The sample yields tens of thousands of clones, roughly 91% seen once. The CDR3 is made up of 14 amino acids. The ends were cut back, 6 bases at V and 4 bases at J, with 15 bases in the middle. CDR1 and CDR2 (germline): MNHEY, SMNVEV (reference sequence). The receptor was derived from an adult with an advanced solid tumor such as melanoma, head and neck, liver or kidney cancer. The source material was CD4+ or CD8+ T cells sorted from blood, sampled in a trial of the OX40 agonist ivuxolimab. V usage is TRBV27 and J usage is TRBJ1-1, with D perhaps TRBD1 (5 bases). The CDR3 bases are TGTGCCAGCAGGCCCTGGTTGGGGCCCACTGAAGCTTTCTTT. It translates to CASRPWLGPTEAFF.